The 23 T cell receptor beta chains below were found in one sample sequenced in a study of human T cells and chemical hapten exposure. The library tagged each cDNA molecule with unique molecular identifiers. TCRdb called the reads again in MiXCR, with one record for every CDR3 protein. This table holds 95,000 to 150,000 distinct CDR3 sequences, less than 10% found once. Unfractionated whole blood served as the source for total RNA extraction. The sample was whole blood. Receptor source: a human donor in good health. Some clones in this sample may be carry-over from other donors' samples.

There are many counts of this clonotype. This chain connects TRBV4-1 to TRBJ1-1, with TRBD1 matching over 7 bases. The CDR3 is 18 residues long. Germline trimming cut 3 bases from V and 5 bases from J; bases unmatched to any gene: 18. Germline loops: CDR1 MGHRA, CDR2 YSYEKL. Written as DNA, the CDR3 is TGCGCCAGCAGCCAGACTCCTTTAAAGACAGGGAAAGGGACTGAAGCTTTCTTT. It is translated as CASSQTPLKTGKGTEAFF.

At least ten counts were recorded for this clonotype. CDR3 region: CASSWTSGTDTQYF. The CDR3, as DNA: TGTGCCAGCAGCTGGACTAGCGGCACAGATACGCAGTATTTT. The rearrangement links TRBV7-2 to TRBJ2-3; TRBD2 aligns across 9 bases. CDR3 size: 14 residues. V gave up 4 bases and J gave up 1 base; unmatched junction bases: 0. Germline loops: CDR1 SGHTA, CDR2 FQGNSA. The complete variable domain, with remaining parts taken from reference TRBV7-2 and TRBJ2-3, reads GAGVSQSPSNKVTEKGKDVELRCDPISGHTALYWYRQSLGQGLEFLIYFQGNSAPDKSGLPSDRFSAERTGGSVSTLTIQRTQQEDSAVYLCASSWTSGTDTQYFGPGTRLTVL.

This clonotype was seen at least ten times. This chain joins TRBV29-1 and TRBJ1-1; D is unclear. The CDR3 is 11 amino acids. The V end was cut by 5 bases, the J end by 1 base, with 5 bases between. CDR1 and CDR2 (germline): SQVTM, ANQGSEA. The CDR3 reads CSVSQNTEAFF. Written as DNA, the CDR3 is TGCAGCGTTTCCCAGAACACTGAAGCTTTCTTT.

This rearrangement joins TRBV2 to TRBJ1-6, with D hard to call. Trimming removed 1 base from V and 5 bases from J, with 0 bases in between. Germline assignment: CDR1 SNHLY and CDR2 FYNNEI. CDR3 length: 12 amino acids. CDR3 protein: CASSEDNSPLHF. The CDR3 bases are TGTGCCAGCAGTGAAGATAATTCACCCCTCCACTTT.

This clonotype was counted at least ten times. The V gene is TRBV11-2, the J gene TRBJ1-2, with unresolved D. CDR3 length: 13 residues. Germline V gene lookup returns CDR1 SGHAT and CDR2 FQNNGV. The V end lost 4 bases, the J end lost 8 bases, and 14 bases lay between the germline ends. This CDR3 reads CASSYGRGPGYTF. In DNA form, the CDR3 reads TGTGCCAGCAGCTACGGACGAGGGCCCGGCTACACCTTC.

The V call is TRBV10-3, the J call TRBJ2-1; D is perhaps TRBD2 (6 bases). The V end lost 6 bases, the J end lost 8 bases, and 11 bases lay between the germline ends. Germline assignment: CDR1 ENHRY and CDR2 SYGVKD. The CDR3 has 12 residues. This CDR3 reads CAIRGSGDEQFF. The CDR3 DNA sequence: TGTGCCATCAGGGGCTCGGGAGATGAGCAGTTCTTC.

This clonotype was seen ten or more times. V gene TRBV7-2 combines with J gene TRBJ2-3; D not resolved. The CDR3 is made up of 16 amino acids. Germline CDR1 is SGHTA and CDR2 is FQGNSA. The V end lost 5 bases, the J end lost 3 bases, and 18 bases lay between the germline ends. CDR3 DNA: TGTGCCAGCAGCCGAGAGAGAACCATAGGGACAGATACGCAGTATTTT. This encodes CASSRERTIGTDTQYF.

The J gene is TRBJ2-1, the V gene TRBV5-1; D gene uncertain. The germline V and J ends were trimmed by 4 bases and 6 bases, with 11 bases remaining between them. The CDR3 extends over 13 amino acids. Germline-derived CDR1 and CDR2 are SGHRS and YFSETQ. Here the CDR3 DNA reads TGCGCCAGCAGCGGAAACCTGGGCAATGAGCAGTTCTTC. Amino acids: CASSGNLGNEQFF.

The table lists this clonotype with a few counts. V usage is TRBV25-1 and J usage is TRBJ1-2; D is ambiguous. V lost 2 bases, J lost 7 bases, and 8 bases lay in between. CDR1 MGHDK and CDR2 SYGVNS come from the germline V gene. This CDR3 comprises 12 residues. The CDR3 is CASSEGPLGYTF. The CDR3 nucleotides read TGTGCCAGCAGTGAAGGGCCTCTTGGCTACACCTTC.

The chain has TRBV7-2 and TRBJ2-3; the match to TRBD2 covers 9 bases. This CDR3 is 15 amino acids long. CDR1 is SGHTA and CDR2 is FQGNSA in the germline V gene. Unmatched junction bases numbered 7, after V lost 3 bases and J lost 6 bases. The DNA of the CDR3 is TGTGCCAGCAGCTTGATTAGCGGGAGCGGTGATACGCAGTATTTT. Amino acids: CASSLISGSGDTQYF.

This clonotype was seen a handful of times. This rearrangement joins TRBV12-3 or TRBV12-4 to TRBJ1-1; TRBD1 might be the D (6 bases). The CDR3 sequence is 12 residues long. Trimming took off 5 bases at V and 8 bases at J, with 12 bases between the two ends. The CDR3 bases are TGTGCCAGCAGTGAAGGGACACCAGAAGCTTTCTTT. The encoded protein is CASSEGTPEAFF.

This clonotype was counted many times. The chain employs TRBV7-9 and TRBJ2-1; TRBD1 aligns across 8 bases. The germline V gene encodes CDR1 SEHNR and CDR2 FQNEAQ (reference sequence). This CDR3 is built from 12 residues. V lost 6 bases to trimming and J lost 9 bases; unmatched junction nucleotides: 4. CDR3: CASRSGGTEQFF. CDR3 DNA sequence: TGTGCCAGCAGATCAGGGGGCACTGAGCAGTTCTTC.

This clonotype was seen at least ten times. The rearrangement links TRBV20-1 to TRBJ1-4; weak D call: TRBD1 (6 bases). From germline, CDR1 is DFQATT and CDR2 SNEGSKA (reference sequence). Trimming pared 0 bases from V and 7 bases from J, leaving 6 bases between. This CDR3 region has 12 residues. Here the CDR3 reads CSAREDSEKLFF. The CDR3 nucleotides are TGCAGTGCTAGAGAGGACAGTGAAAAACTGTTTTTT.

This clonotype has a count of ten or more. The J gene is TRBJ1-4, the V gene TRBV7-2; possibly TRBD1 for D (6 bases). The CDR3 contains 15 residues. Deletions cut 5 bases from V and 4 bases from J, with 14 bases between. The germline V gene has CDR1 SGHTA and CDR2 FQGNSA. The CDR3 protein is CASSPGHSNNEKLFF. The CDR3 coding sequence is TGTGCCAGCAGCCCGGGACACAGCAATAATGAAAAACTGTTTTTT.

This clonotype occurred many times. V gene TRBV27 combines with J gene TRBJ1-2; D gene ambiguous. Trimming stripped 3 bases from V and 3 bases from J, with 8 bases between. This CDR3 has 13 amino acids. Per germline, CDR1 MNHEY and CDR2 SMNVEV (reference sequence). The chain's CDR3 is CASSLSVYYGYTF. DNA of the CDR3: TGTGCCAGCAGTTTGTCGGTATACTATGGCTACACCTTC.

Many counts were recorded for this clonotype. The V gene is TRBV6-2 or TRBV6-3, the J gene TRBJ2-7; maybe TRBD1 (6 bases). The length of the CDR3 is 14 residues. Germline-derived CDR1 and CDR2 are MNHEY and SVGEGT. Trimming removed 7 bases at V and 2 bases at J, with 15 bases between. CDR3 coding DNA: TGTGCCAGCATTCAGGACAGCCTAACCTACGAGCAGTACTTC. Protein sequence: CASIQDSLTYEQYF.

This clonotype has more than one count but fewer than ten. This chain connects TRBV5-1 to TRBJ2-7; D call uncertain. The CDR3 is 14 amino acids. Germline V gives CDR1 SGHRS, CDR2 YFSETQ. The V end lost 0 bases, the J end lost 2 bases, and 9 bases lay between the germline ends. CDR3: CASSLVWFPYEQYF. The CDR3 DNA is TGCGCCAGCAGCTTGGTTTGGTTTCCCTACGAGCAGTACTTC.

The rearrangement uses TRBV12-5 and TRBJ1-4; possibly TRBD1 for D (5 bases). The CDR3 loop spans 23 amino acids. V lost 3 bases and J lost 0, with 32 bases in between. Germline loops: CDR1 LGHNT, CDR2 FRNRAP. CDR3 protein: CASGFQILQTVGRQGTTNEKLFF. The CDR3 region has the DNA TGTGCTAGTGGTTTTCAAATCTTACAGACAGTAGGTAGGCAGGGTACAACTAATGAAAAACTGTTTTTT.

This clonotype was seen repeatedly, ten times or more. This chain joins TRBV4-1 and TRBJ1-5, with a tentative D call TRBD1 (5 bases). CDR1 and CDR2 from the germline V gene are MGHRA and YSYEKL. The CDR3 runs to 17 residues. Trimming took off 4 bases at V and 0 bases at J, with 16 bases between the two ends. CDR3 protein: CASSPLKGSYSNQPQHF. The CDR3 nucleotides are TGCGCCAGCAGCCCCTTAAAGGGGAGCTATAGCAATCAGCCCCAGCATTTT.

The V and J genes are TRBV19 and TRBJ1-1; D is unresolved. The CDR3 has 14 amino acids. V shed 5 bases and J shed 5 bases, with 15 bases lying between them. Looked up from germline, CDR1 is LNHDA and CDR2 is SQIVND (reference sequence). The CDR3: CASSWNKAKTEAFF. CDR3 nucleotides: TGTGCCAGTAGTTGGAACAAGGCGAAGACTGAAGCTTTCTTT.

This sequence joins TRBV10-3 and TRBJ2-1, with 9 bases fitting TRBD1. Germline CDR1 and CDR2: ENHRY and SYGVKD. V was pared by 5 bases and J by 15 bases, with 5 bases of the junction left unmatched. The CDR3 is 11 residues long. The CDR3 DNA is TGTGCCATCAGTTCCGGACAGGGGATGTTCTTC. Its protein is CAISSGQGMFF.

This clonotype was seen many times. The chain uses TRBV5-1 and TRBJ1-6; the D is unclear. With 0 bases removed from V and 8 bases from J, the gap between germline ends came to 12 bases. The CDR3 totals 15 residues. CDR1 SGHRS and CDR2 YFSETQ come from the germline V gene. DNA for the CDR3: TGCGCCAGCAGCTTGGACGATGTCGGCCATTCACCCCTCCACTTT. This sequence encodes CASSLDDVGHSPLHF.

This clonotype was observed many times. The chain is built from TRBV27 and TRBJ2-1; tentatively, D is TRBD1 (6 bases). V was clipped by 3 bases and J by 0 bases, with 9 bases between them. The CDR3 covers 15 residues. Germline assignment: CDR1 MNHEY and CDR2 SMNVEV (reference sequence). The CDR3 spells CASSFRGTSYNEQFF. The DNA for the CDR3 is TGTGCCAGCAGTTTCAGGGGCACCTCCTACAATGAGCAGTTCTTC.